This TCR beta chain was recorded in a study of graft-versus-host responses after intestinal transplantation. Study-level findings and limits: Early HvG declines after transplant were associated with peak circulating GvH clone levels.

From germline, CDR1 is SQVTM and CDR2 ANQGSEA. Trimming removed 7 bases from V and 6 bases from J, with 15 bases in between. This CDR3 comprises 13 residues. As regards this clone: Its antigen is not known.

Profiled with immunoSEQ multiplex PCR; TCRdb holds only in-frame clones, not every one. The sample includes tens of thousands of clones, over 75% seen only once; the top ten take about 0.4%. The sequence was obtained from a human donor who was the organ donor for an intestinal transplant. The chain carries TRBV29-1 and TRBJ2-2; a possible D gene is TRBD2 (5 bases). The material was unstimulated CD4+ T cells sorted from spleen or lymph node cells, obtained before transplant. In nucleotides, the CDR3 is TGCAGCGGTCGGACGAACGGGGCCGGGGAGCTGTTTTTT. Protein: CSGRTNGAGELFF.